This T cell receptor beta chain was observed in a study of T cells in Graves' hyperthyroidism and ophthalmopathy. In this sample, this clonotype turned up a few times. The CDR3 sequence is 17 residues long. With 7 bases clipped from V and 5 bases from J, the junction kept 18 bases outside the gene matches. Germline V gives CDR1 SGHAT, CDR2 FQNNGV. The investigators amplified TCR beta CDR3 regions from RNA transcripts. First-round RT-PCR targeting the TCR CDR3 was performed with the HTBI primer set. TCRdb analysed the multiplex PCR reads with MiXCR anew, one entry per CDR3 protein. The sample holds some 550,000 distinct CDR3 sequences; approximately 15% are singletons and the top ten take roughly 3.5%.

Input material: blood. The receptor was isolated from a woman aged 40-49 years with Graves' ophthalmopathy. The rearrangement links TRBV11-2 to TRBJ2-3, with 7 bases aligning to TRBD2. The chain's CDR3 is CASTTTSGGSGGDTQYF. Written as DNA, the CDR3 is TGTGCCAGCACCACTACGTCCGGCGGGAGCGGTGGAGATACGCAGTATTTT.